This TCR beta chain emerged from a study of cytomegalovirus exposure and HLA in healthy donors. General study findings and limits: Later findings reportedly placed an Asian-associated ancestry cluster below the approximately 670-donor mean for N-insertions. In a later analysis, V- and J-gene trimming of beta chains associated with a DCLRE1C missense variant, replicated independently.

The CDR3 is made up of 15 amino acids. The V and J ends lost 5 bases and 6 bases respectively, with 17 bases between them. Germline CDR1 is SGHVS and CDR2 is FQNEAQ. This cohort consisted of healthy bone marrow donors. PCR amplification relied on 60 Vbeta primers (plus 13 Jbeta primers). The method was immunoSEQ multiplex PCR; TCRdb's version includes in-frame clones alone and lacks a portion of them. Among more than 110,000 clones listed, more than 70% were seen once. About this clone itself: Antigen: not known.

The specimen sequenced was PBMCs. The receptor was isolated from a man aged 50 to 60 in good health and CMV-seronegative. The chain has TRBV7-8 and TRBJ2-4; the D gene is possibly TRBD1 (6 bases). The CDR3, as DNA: TGTGCCAGCAGCCACGGGACACTATTAGGAAACATTCAGTACTTC. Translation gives CASSHGTLLGNIQYF.